The source of this T cell receptor (beta chain) is a study of HIV-infected patients and healthy controls. General observations from the study: With just sixteen HIV-infected individuals processed, the findings' generality was considered strongly limited. In HIV-infected patients, the apparent post-therapy Gini index recovery did not replicate in size-matched data. In healthy controls, MAIT alpha CDR3s were common; in HIV+ repertoires, severely depleted.

No cell fractionation was done, so the repertoire covers all unsorted peripheral blood T cells. Alpha and beta constant-region primers primed reverse transcription of about 500 ng RNA. Using multiplexing indices, alpha and beta chain libraries were generated apart by chain-specific third strand synthesis. An approximately 25-cycle PCR with P5s and P7 primers followed a short adapter-adding first PCR. Via MiXCR, TCRdb re-called the 5' RACE reads, giving one row per CDR3 protein. This table has more than 15,000 distinct CDR3 sequences, 9.4% appearing once. This clonotype was found many times. The antigen is unknown. Germline CDR1 is SGHRS and CDR2 is YFSETQ. Trimming cost V 4 bases and J 7 bases; bases outside gene matches: 9. The CDR3 length is 15 residues.

The TCR sequence derives from an adult in good health. The chain has TRBV5-1 and TRBJ2-1; 9 positions match TRBD1. The specimen was blood. The CDR3 DNA follows: TGCGCCAGCAGCCGTACAGGGGGCGCAGGGAATGAGCAGTTCTTC. Its translation is CASSRTGGAGNEQFF.